This paragraph covers one T cell receptor (beta chain) sequence. Trimming removed 0 bases from V and 4 bases from J, with 13 bases in between. CDR1 and CDR2 (germline): LGHNA, YSLEER. The CDR3 has 16 amino acids. This PCR relied on a set of 60 Vbeta primers and 13 Jbeta primers. Generated by immunoSEQ multiplex PCR, the TCRdb table keeps only in-frame clones and is missing some. The sample contains about 190,000 clones, over 80% of which appear only once. The data derive from a study of cytomegalovirus exposure and HLA in healthy donors. Sequencing was carried out using PBMCs. The rearrangement links TRBV4-3 to TRBJ2-1; possible D gene TRBD1, 5 bases. This receptor was taken from a boy aged 2 to 9 in good health and CMV-seronegative. DNA of the CDR3: TGCGCCAGCAGCCAAGAGTCAACAGGATCATACAATGAGCAGTTCTTC. This codes for CASSQESTGSYNEQFF.